This T cell receptor (beta chain) appears in the sequencing data of a study of blood T cell repertoires in COVID-19. Trimming cost V 5 bases and J 10 bases, with 12 bases left between them. The CDR3 consists of 12 residues. Per the germline V gene, CDR1 is SGHAT and CDR2 is FQNNGV. TCRdb keeps only in-frame clones here, not all; method: immunoSEQ multiplex PCR. The top ten hold about 29% of the sample, which has 150,000 or so clones, approximately 83% seen once. The chain carries TRBV11-2 and TRBJ2-1, with D possibly matching TRBD2 (6 bases). The source is a woman aged 55-69 years with acute or convalescent COVID-19. Specimen: peripheral blood. This CDR3 reads CASSPLAGEQFF. The DNA of the CDR3 is TGTGCCAGCAGCCCACTGGCGGGGGAGCAGTTCTTC.